Listed here are 24 T cell receptor beta chains from one sample, sequenced in a study of regulatory T cells in long-lasting Graves disease (dated by TCRdb to the early 2020s). Library preparation employed multiplex PCR. These reads were obtained on an Illumina HiSeq 4000. CDR3 regions were amplified by Arm-PCR with iRepertoire HTBI primers to construct TCR beta libraries. TCRdb ran its own pipeline on the public reads, namely fastp trimming at Q25 and MiXCR clone calling, and kept in-frame beta chains. Each CDR3 protein gets just one entry, which takes the most common genes and DNA from the rows behind it. Across this sample there are around 330,000 distinct CDR3 sequences, with about 18% seen only once. Of the sample, about 40% falls within the top ten clones. Sample time point, as interpreted from the label and publication: newly diagnosed GD, antithyroid drugs for less than 3 months. For both TCR sequencing and RNA sequencing, RNA was extracted from PBMCs in TRIzol.

Sequencing was performed on peripheral blood mononuclear cells (PBMCs), taken at new diagnosis, from a patient treated with antithyroid drugs. These receptors were taken from a female donor with Graves disease.

This clonotype was detected ten times or more. Here the CDR3 reads CASSLAGPYEQYF. The CDR3 nucleotides are TGTGCCAGCAGTTTAGCGGGCCCCTACGAGCAGTACTTC. V usage is TRBV12-3 or TRBV12-4 and J usage is TRBJ2-7; D gene uncertain. V was cut by 0 bases and J by 2 bases, with 5 bases left in between. The CDR3 contains 13 residues.

This clonotype was counted at least ten times. The chain links TRBV24-1 to TRBJ2-4, with D uncertain. V was clipped by 7 bases and J by 7 bases, with 7 bases between them. Germline V gives CDR1 KGHDR, CDR2 SFDVKD. The CDR3 loop spans 11 amino acids. CDR3 protein: CATSRGNIQYF. Written as DNA, the CDR3 is TGTGCCACCAGCCGCGGTAACATTCAGTACTTC.

This clonotype was detected many times. The chain couples TRBV28 to TRBJ2-5; D is ambiguous. V dropped 2 bases and J dropped 3 bases, with 7 bases sitting between them. Germline CDR1 MDHEN, CDR2 SYDVKM. This CDR3 region has 13 residues. CDR3 loop: CASSLSRKETQYF. For the CDR3, the DNA is TGTGCCAGCAGTTTAAGCAGGAAAGAGACCCAGTACTTC.

Ten or more counts support this clonotype. V usage is TRBV7-8 and J usage is TRBJ2-4, with D perhaps being TRBD1 or TRBD2 (5 bases each). Germline assignment: CDR1 SGHVS and CDR2 FQNEAQ. The CDR3 is 21 amino acids. The V end was cut by 4 bases, the J end by 0 bases, with 28 bases between. In nucleotides, the CDR3 is TGTGCCAGCAGCTCCCGGGACCGTGGACAACTGCCCTACCTAGCCAAAAACATTCAGTACTTC. Its protein is CASSSRDRGQLPYLAKNIQYF.

This chain joins TRBV6-1 and TRBJ2-1; D ambiguous. Trimming left V 5 bases short and J 8 bases short, with 7 bases between. Germline V CDR1 and CDR2: MNHNS, SASEGT. CDR3 size: 11 residues. CDR3 DNA sequence: TGTGCCAGCAGTCATACATATGAGCAGTTCTTC. It specifies CASSHTYEQFF.

This clonotype was counted ten times or more. The J gene is TRBJ1-1, the V gene TRBV7-2, with D uncertain. Trimming shortened V by 5 bases and J by 7 bases, and 20 bases separated the two germline ends. Germline CDR1 and CDR2: SGHTA and FQGNSA. This CDR3 comprises 15 residues. The CDR3 protein is CASSTRPAEKGEAFF. The CDR3 region has the DNA TGTGCCAGCAGCACCCGCCCGGCAGAGAAGGGTGAAGCTTTCTTT.

This clonotype was seen ten or more times. The chain joins TRBV24-1 to TRBJ2-1; 8 bases line up with TRBD2. V shed 6 bases, J shed 5 bases, and the junction held 5 bases outside the gene matches. The CDR3 consists of 14 residues. Germline values: CDR1 KGHDR, CDR2 SFDVKD. DNA for the CDR3: TGTGCCACCAGTCCAGCGGGAGTGGACAATGAGCAGTTCTTC. Amino acid sequence: CATSPAGVDNEQFF.

This clonotype was picked up a small number of times. V and J are TRBV5-6 and TRBJ2-7; unclear D gene. V was shortened by 3 bases and J by 3 bases, with 10 bases between the two germline ends. This CDR3 spans 13 amino acids. In germline, CDR1 is SGHDT, CDR2 YYEEEE. The CDR3 sequence is CASSSTPFYEQYF. The CDR3 region has the DNA TGTGCCAGCAGCTCAACGCCTTTCTACGAGCAGTACTTC.

This clonotype was seen a few times. This chain links TRBV18 with TRBJ2-1; no clear D. The length of the CDR3 is 13 residues. V shed 3 bases and J shed 7 bases, with 10 bases lying between them. The germline V gene has CDR1 KGHSH and CDR2 LQKENI. CDR3 protein: CASSPLQTNEQFF. The CDR3, as DNA: TGTGCCAGCTCACCTCTACAGACTAATGAGCAGTTCTTC.

V is TRBV27 and J is TRBJ2-1, with TRBD2 matching 7 bases. This CDR3 comprises 14 residues. With V trimmed by 8 bases and J by 8 bases, 12 bases remained unmatched. Germline V CDR1 and CDR2: MNHEY, SMNVEV (reference sequence). CDR3 sequence: CASGLGGGFYEQFF. CDR3 bases: TGTGCCAGCGGCCTTGGGGGAGGGTTCTATGAGCAGTTCTTC.

This clonotype has at least ten counts. This rearrangement joins TRBV3-1 to TRBJ1-5; D gene unclear. Germline values: CDR1 LGHDT, CDR2 YNNKEL (reference sequence). The CDR3 is 15 amino acids. Trimming stripped 4 bases from V and 2 bases from J, with 12 bases between. CDR3 amino acids: CASSPGRGGNQPQHF. CDR3 bases: TGTGCCAGCAGCCCCGGACGGGGTGGCAATCAGCCCCAGCATTTT.

This clonotype has ten or more counts. The chain recombines TRBV27 with TRBJ1-6; D is uncertain. CDR3 length: 14 amino acids. Trimming removed 6 bases from V and 0 bases from J, with 6 bases in between. Per germline, CDR1 MNHEY and CDR2 SMNVEV (reference sequence). DNA of the CDR3: TGTGCCAGCAGCTCAAGCTCCTATAATTCACCCCTCCACTTT. It yields the protein CASSSSSYNSPLHF.

This clonotype has only a few counts. The chain couples TRBV2 to TRBJ2-2; 9 positions agree with TRBD2. Germline CDR1 reads SNHLY; CDR2 reads FYNNEI. Germline trimming cut 5 bases from V and 5 bases from J; bases unmatched to any gene: 3. The CDR3 covers 14 residues. This chain's CDR3 is CASSPTSGTGELFF. The CDR3, as DNA: TGTGCCAGCAGTCCTACTAGCGGGACCGGGGAGCTGTTTTTT.

This clonotype was observed at least ten times. This chain uses TRBV6-5 with TRBJ2-7; 12 nucleotides line up with TRBD2. This CDR3 has 15 residues. Germline CDR1 MNHEY, CDR2 SVGAGI. After removal of 2 bases from V and 6 bases from J, the junction contained 5 bases not matched to a gene. CDR3 protein: CASSYRTSGNGEQYF. For the CDR3, the DNA is TGTGCCAGCAGTTACAGGACTAGCGGGAATGGCGAGCAGTACTTC.

This clonotype was seen many times. The V gene is TRBV20-1, the J gene TRBJ1-5; TRBD1 agrees at 9 bases. Germline CDR1 DFQATT, CDR2 SNEGSKA (reference sequence). Unmatched junction bases numbered 8, after V lost 0 bases and J lost 2 bases. The CDR3 runs to 17 residues. The CDR3 coding sequence is TGCAGTGCTAGAGACCCGGGACAGGGAAGCGGCAATCAGCCCCAGCATTTT. Translating it yields CSARDPGQGSGNQPQHF.

The chain uses TRBV18 and TRBJ1-2, with TRBD1 matching over 8 bases. The junction had 8 bases not matched to a gene; V was cut back by 3 bases and J by 5 bases. The CDR3 length is 15 residues. Germline lookup yields CDR1 KGHSH and CDR2 LQKENI. The CDR3 DNA reads as TGTGCCAGCTCACCCCGGGACAGGCAAAGTTATGGCTACACCTTC. It encodes CASSPRDRQSYGYTF.

V usage is TRBV19 and J usage is TRBJ2-2; tentatively, D is TRBD2 (6 bases). V lost 6 bases and J 2 bases, leaving 16 bases between the germline ends. Germline V gives CDR1 LNHDA, CDR2 SQIVND (reference sequence). The CDR3 has 16 amino acids. The CDR3 bases are TGTGCCAGTAGCCAGGATCGGGACTCAAACACCGGGGAGCTGTTTTTT. Amino acids: CASSQDRDSNTGELFF.

This clonotype was found a few times. The chain couples TRBV19 to TRBJ2-7; 7 bases are a match to TRBD1. The CDR3 has 13 residues. V gave up 4 bases and J gave up 1 base; unmatched junction bases: 1. Germline V gene lookup returns CDR1 LNHDA and CDR2 SQIVND (reference sequence). The CDR3 is CASSTTGSYEQYF. CDR3 DNA sequence: TGTGCCAGTAGTACGACAGGGTCCTACGAGCAGTACTTC. Using reference TRBV19 and TRBJ2-7 for the parts outside the CDR3, the full variable domain is DGGITQSPKYLFRKEGQNVTLSCEQNLNHDAMYWYRQDPGQGLRLIYYSQIVNDFQKGDIAEGYSVSREKKESFPLTVTSAQKNPTAFYLCASSTTGSYEQYFGPGTRLTVT.

This clonotype was picked up many times. V gene TRBV7-9 combines with J gene TRBJ2-7, with 9 bases aligning to TRBD1. Unmatched junction bases numbered 8, after V lost 8 bases and J lost 0 bases. Germline V CDR1 and CDR2: SEHNR, FQNEAQ (reference sequence). This CDR3 is 15 amino acids long. The CDR3 sequence is CASASGQGPSYEQYF. In DNA, the CDR3 is TGTGCCAGCGCGTCAGGACAGGGGCCCTCCTACGAGCAGTACTTC.

This clonotype was seen repeatedly, ten times or more. V usage is TRBV6-1 and J usage is TRBJ1-1; D gene unclear. The V gene's germline CDR1 is MNHNS and CDR2 SASEGT. The CDR3 is 13 amino acids. The V end was cut by 2 bases, the J end by 3 bases, with 7 bases between. The CDR3 DNA sequence: TGTGCCAGCAGTGAACTATGGGACACTGAAGCTTTCTTT. Protein: CASSELWDTEAFF.

This clonotype appeared a few times. The V and J genes are TRBV20-1 and TRBJ2-1; 9 bases agree with TRBD2. Germline CDR1 is DFQATT and CDR2 is SNEGSKA (reference sequence). This CDR3 has 15 residues. Losses at the gene ends were 3 bases for V and 5 bases for J; bases not matched to a gene: 8. CDR3 DNA sequence: TGCAGTGCTAGTAGGGGGGTAGCGGGGGACAATGAGCAGTTCTTC. It yields the protein CSASRGVAGDNEQFF.

This clonotype was recorded at least ten times. This chain joins TRBV6-9 and TRBJ2-7, with D possibly TRBD2 on 8 matching bases. CDR3 length: 17 residues. CDR1 and CDR2 from the germline V gene are MNHGY and SVAAGI. The V end lost 3 bases, the J end lost 6 bases, and 24 bases lay between the germline ends. CDR3 nucleotide sequence: TGTGCCAGCAGTTACCGCCAGACTAGCGCCGAGGGGGCCGAGCAGTACTTC. Encoded protein: CASSYRQTSAEGAEQYF.

Regarding this clonotype: Mismatch with germline at one junction end may stem from a read error. This chain connects TRBV10-3 to TRBJ2-1; 14 positions match TRBD2. Germline-derived CDR1 and CDR2 are ENHRY and SYGVKD. The CDR3 is made up of 17 amino acids. The CDR3 loop reads CAISVNVGLAGVDEQFF. In DNA form, the CDR3 reads TGTGCCATCAGTGTGAACGTGGGACTAGCGGGAGTCGATGAGCAATTCTTC.

With regard to this clonotype: The junction shows a germline mismatch at one end, possibly a read error. The chain has TRBV19 and TRBJ2-7; 8 bases line up with TRBD2. CDR3 length: 14 amino acids. Germline V lookup: CDR1 LNHDA, CDR2 SQIVND (reference sequence). In nucleotides, the CDR3 is TGTGCCAGTAGTACACTAGCGGAGTTCTACGAACAGTACTTC. It is translated as CASSTLAEFYEQYF.